Following are 30 T cell receptor beta chains from one sample sequenced in a study of read filtering for tumor transcriptome and immune sequencing. This library used roughly 400 ng RNA and molecular barcoded adaptors spanning alpha/delta and beta/gamma chains. TCRdb redid the calling of the reads with MiXCR, one entry per CDR3 protein. The sample carries 50,000 or so distinct CDR3 sequences, around 20% recorded once. What was sequenced was a population of CD138-negative cells sorted from bone marrow. These receptors were taken from a donor at least 40 years old with multiple myeloma.

This clonotype was detected a few times. The chain links TRBV18 to TRBJ2-1; no definite D call. CDR3 length equals 13 residues. In germline, CDR1 is KGHSH, CDR2 LQKENI. V lost 0 bases and J lost 10, with 10 bases in between. This chain's CDR3 is CASSPPGRSEQFF. The CDR3 nucleotides read TGTGCCAGCTCACCACCGGGCCGTTCGGAGCAGTTCTTC. The complete variable domain, with remaining parts taken from reference TRBV18 and TRBJ2-1, reads NAGVMQNPRHLVRRRGQEARLRCSPMKGHSHVYWYRQLPEEGLKFMVYLQKENIIDESGMPKERFSAEFPKEGPSILRIQQVVRGDSAAYFCASSPPGRSEQFFGPGTRLTVL.

In the case of this clonotype: Being one base from a much bigger clone, this may be a read error. Since no conserved phenylalanine or tryptophan closes the CDR3, a read error is the likely cause. This chain uses TRBV29-1 with TRBJ2-3; the D gene could be TRBD1 or TRBD2 (5 bases each). The germline V and J ends were trimmed by 5 bases and 2 bases, with 11 bases remaining between them. The germline gives CDR1 SQVTM, CDR2 ANQGSEA. This CDR3 is built from 13 residues. The CDR3 reads CSVRRDLTDTQYL. For the CDR3, the DNA is TGCAGCGTTCGCCGGGACCTCACAGATACGCAGTATTTA.

This clonotype appeared many times. The CDR3 region is CSAVMRLAGGSRYEQYF. The CDR3 bases are TGCAGTGCCGTCATGAGACTAGCGGGAGGATCCCGGTACGAGCAGTACTTC. The chain carries TRBV20-1 and TRBJ2-7; 13 nucleotides agree with TRBD2. The V and J ends lost 6 bases and 4 bases, in that order; junction bases with no gene match: 15. The germline gives CDR1 DFQATT, CDR2 SNEGSKA (reference sequence). The CDR3 consists of 17 residues.

This clonotype occurred a few times. At one end the junction does not follow the germline gene, possibly because of a read error. The V call is TRBV10-3, the J call TRBJ1-3; D remains unclear. The CDR3 length is 13 residues. Germline values: CDR1 ENHRY, CDR2 SYGVKD. The CDR3 coding sequence is TGTGCCATCAGTCACGAACCTGGGAACACCATATATTTT. It specifies CAISHEPGNTIYF.

The sample holds many counts of this clonotype. The gene calls are TRBV5-1 and TRBJ2-1; no reliable D call. Per germline, CDR1 SGHRS and CDR2 YFSETQ. This CDR3 has 15 residues. The V end lost 4 bases, the J end lost 2 bases, and 13 bases lay between the germline ends. CDR3 nucleotide sequence: TGCGCCAGCAGCCTGTCCACTGGGGCCTACAATGAGCAGTTCTTC. It translates to CASSLSTGAYNEQFF.

This clonotype was counted many times. V usage is TRBV12-3 or TRBV12-4 and J usage is TRBJ2-1, with D uncertain. This CDR3 is 13 amino acids long. The V gene lost 3 bases and the J gene lost 4 bases, with 7 bases spanning the gap. In DNA form, the CDR3 reads TGTGCCAGCAGTTTCCTGCAATACAATGAGCAGTTCTTC. Residues: CASSFLQYNEQFF.

Many counts were recorded for this clonotype. The chain uses TRBV9 and TRBJ2-1; 9 bases match TRBD2. Per germline, CDR1 SGDLS and CDR2 YYNGEE. With 0 bases clipped from V and 6 bases from J, the junction kept 10 bases outside the gene matches. The CDR3 is made up of 17 amino acids. The CDR3 nucleotides are TGTGCCAGCAGCGTAGGGGGGGCTAGCGGGATTCCCAATGAGCAGTTCTTC. Amino acid sequence: CASSVGGASGIPNEQFF.

This clonotype was found many times. This chain uses TRBV29-1 with TRBJ1-2; TRBD1 aligns across 8 bases. The length of the CDR3 is 13 residues. J gave up 8 bases and V 5 bases, and 10 bases lay outside the gene matches. Germline loops: CDR1 SQVTM, CDR2 ANQGSEA. Here the CDR3 DNA reads TGCAGCGTTAAGCTACAGGGGGACGGCGGCTACACCTTC. As protein: CSVKLQGDGGYTF.

This clonotype occurred many times. The V gene is TRBV7-2, the J gene TRBJ2-3, with no clear D. This CDR3 has 15 residues. The germline gives CDR1 SGHTA, CDR2 FQGNSA. Deletions cut 1 base from V and 0 bases from J, with 8 bases between. The chain's CDR3 is CASSLEGSSTDTQYF. The CDR3, as DNA: TGTGCCAGCAGCTTAGAGGGCAGTAGCACAGATACGCAGTATTTT.

Remarks on this clonotype: A read error may explain this, as a much larger clone is one base away. The chain combines TRBV7-2 with TRBJ2-5; D is possibly TRBD2 (6 bases). Germline-derived CDR1 and CDR2 are SGHTA and FQGNSA. The CDR3 contains 15 residues. The V and J ends lost 5 bases and 0 bases respectively, with 13 bases between them. The DNA for the CDR3 is TGTGCCAGCAGCCAGAATGGAGGGTACCAAGAGACCCAGTACTTC. It yields the protein CASSQNGGYQETQYF.

As regards this clonotype: This may stem from a read error, because a much larger clone lies one nucleotide away. This chain joins TRBV5-1 and TRBJ2-3; 8 bases align to TRBD2. J lost 4 bases, V lost 3 bases, and 7 bases had no gene match. Germline-derived CDR1 and CDR2 are SGHRS and YFSETQ. CDR3 length equals 15 residues. CDR3 nucleotide sequence: TGCGCCAGCAGCTCCGGACTAGCCAGCGCAGATACGCAGTATTTT. Protein product: CASSSGLASADTQYF.

This clonotype is labeled medium-sized. This rearrangement joins TRBV29-1 to TRBJ2-1, with 7 bases that match TRBD1. CDR1 is SQVTM and CDR2 is ANQGSEA in the germline V gene. The CDR3 length is 13 residues. The V and J ends lost 6 bases and 6 bases, in that order; junction bases with no gene match: 8. CDR3 sequence reads: CSVLGQFTNEQFF. The CDR3 DNA sequence: TGCAGCGTATTGGGACAGTTCACCAATGAGCAGTTCTTC.

This clonotype showed up many times. CDR3 coding DNA: TGCGCCAGCAGAGCCCTACAGGGTAGCGGGGAGCTGTTTTTT. It encodes CASRALQGSGELFF. This chain connects TRBV10-2 to TRBJ2-2, with D perhaps TRBD1 (6 bases). From germline, CDR1 is WSHSY and CDR2 SAAADI. The CDR3 length is 14 residues. Trimming left V 6 bases short and J 7 bases short, with 15 bases between.

J is TRBJ2-1 and V is TRBV5-1; 13 bases match TRBD2. Looked up from germline, CDR1 is SGHRS and CDR2 is YFSETQ. Trimming removed 1 base from V and 12 bases from J; junction bases left unmatched: 7. CDR3 size: 15 residues. CDR3 residues: CASSLTGLAGIRQFF. The CDR3, as DNA: TGCGCCAGCAGCTTGACGGGACTAGCGGGAATACGGCAGTTCTTC.

To note about this clonotype: One base away lies a much larger clone, so this may be a sequencing read error. V and J are TRBV2 and TRBJ2-2, with a tentative D call TRBD2 (5 bases). This CDR3 region has 12 residues. CDR1 is SNHLY and CDR2 is FYNNEI in the germline V gene. The CDR3 sequence: CASSVSTGELSF. DNA of the CDR3: TGTGCCAGCAGTGTATCCACCGGGGAGCTGTCTTTT.

The V gene is TRBV28, the J gene TRBJ1-5; TRBD1 aligns across 9 bases. With V trimmed by 6 bases and J by 4 bases, 10 bases remained unmatched. Germline loops: CDR1 MDHEN, CDR2 SYDVKM. The CDR3 spans 16 residues. The CDR3 spells CASRGPGQGKNQPQHF. The CDR3 region has the DNA TGTGCCAGCAGGGGTCCGGGACAGGGCAAGAATCAGCCCCAGCATTTT.

Of note for this clonotype: This could be a read error, since a much larger clone is one nucleotide away. The CDR3 loop is CASSPLLEGVQYF. The CDR3 DNA reads TGTGCCAGCAGTCCGCTTCTCGAGGGAGTCCAGTACTTC. The V and J genes are TRBV12-3 or TRBV12-4 and TRBJ2-5; D is perhaps TRBD2 (5 bases). This CDR3 comprises 13 residues. Trimming stripped 5 bases from V and 10 bases from J, with 17 bases between.

The sample holds many counts of this clonotype. The V call is TRBV20-1, the J call TRBJ2-1, with 11 bases lining up with TRBD2. The CDR3 is 16 amino acids. CDR1 is DFQATT and CDR2 is SNEGSKA in the germline V gene (reference sequence). Unmatched junction bases numbered 6, after V lost 0 bases and J lost 5 bases. CDR3 in amino acids: CSAREASGRNHNEQFF. In nucleotides, the CDR3 is TGCAGTGCTAGAGAGGCTAGCGGGAGGAATCACAATGAGCAGTTCTTC.

This clonotype showed up many times. The chain employs TRBV20-1 and TRBJ2-7; D could derive from TRBD1 or TRBD2 (5 bases each). With 7 bases removed from V and 1 base from J, the gap between germline ends came to 14 bases. This CDR3 has 13 residues. Germline CDR1 DFQATT, CDR2 SNEGSKA (reference sequence). The CDR3 here is CSVSGTGSYEQYF. In DNA form, the CDR3 reads TGCAGTGTTTCCGGGACGGGATCCTACGAGCAGTACTTC.

Many counts were recorded for this clonotype. The chain carries TRBV4-2 and TRBJ1-2; no reliable D call. The germline CDR1 and CDR2 sequences are LGHNA and YNFKEQ. Trimming stripped 0 bases from V and 4 bases from J, with 9 bases between. The CDR3 has 14 residues. CDR3 in amino acids: CASSQEGSLYGYTF. The CDR3 bases are TGTGCCAGCAGCCAAGAAGGGAGCCTCTATGGCTACACCTTC.

The chain employs TRBV9 and TRBJ1-2; D not resolved. This CDR3 region has 14 residues. Germline V gene lookup returns CDR1 SGDLS and CDR2 YYNGEE. V was cut by 4 bases and J by 0 bases, with 10 bases left in between. The CDR3 region is CASSFDEANYGYTF. CDR3 in DNA: TGTGCCAGCAGCTTCGATGAAGCTAACTATGGCTACACCTTC.

The chain couples TRBV3-1 to TRBJ2-7; D uncertain. Trimming cost V 3 bases and J 2 bases, with 14 bases left between them. CDR3 length: 15 residues. Germline CDR1 LGHDT, CDR2 YNNKEL (reference sequence). CDR3 in DNA: TGTGCCAGCAGCCAGACGGCTCGACTTCCCTACGAGCAGTACTTC. It yields the protein CASSQTARLPYEQYF.

As concerns this clonotype: A much larger clone lies one base from this, so it may be a read error. V gene TRBV12-2 combines with J gene TRBJ2-1; the D call TRBD1 from the table was never checked on the DNA. TRBV12-2 is annotated as a pseudogene. The CDR3 is 16 amino acids. The CDR3 coding sequence is TGTGCAAGTCACTTAGGTCATTTCAGGGATATAAATGAGCAGTTCTTC. Its protein is CASHLGHFRDINEQFF.

This clonotype came up a few times. The chain has TRBV12-3 or TRBV12-4 and TRBJ2-1; TRBD2 agrees at 10 bases. Trimming at V came to 11 bases and at J to 6 bases, leaving 4 bases not matched to a gene. The CDR3 is 12 amino acids. CDR3 sequence (DNA): TGTGCCTCTAGCGGGGGCGTCAATGAGCAGTTCTTC. It specifies CASSGGVNEQFF.

A few counts support this clonotype. Since a much larger clone is just one base distant, this may be a read error. The rearrangement joins TRBV28 to TRBJ2-1, with unresolved D. V dropped 7 bases and J dropped 10 bases, with 14 bases sitting between them. The germline CDR1 and CDR2 sequences are MDHEN and SYDVKM. The CDR3 runs 12 residues. The CDR3 is CASMTGVGEQFF. The CDR3 DNA reads as TGTGCCAGCATGACTGGCGTCGGGGAGCAGTTCTTC.

The chain combines TRBV7-6 with TRBJ2-1, with D uncertain. From germline, CDR1 is SGHVS and CDR2 FNYEAQ. V lost 5 bases and J 6 bases, leaving 8 bases between the germline ends. The CDR3 runs 12 residues. As DNA, the CDR3 is TGTGCCAGCAGCCCTATGGGCAATGAGCAGTTCTTC. As protein: CASSPMGNEQFF.

This clonotype was observed many times. The CDR3 sequence is CASSVTGTALSEQYF. The CDR3 DNA follows: TGTGCCAGTAGTGTTACCGGGACAGCCCTTTCCGAGCAGTACTTC. The chain has TRBV19 and TRBJ2-7; TRBD1 aligns across 7 bases. With V trimmed by 5 bases and J by 6 bases, 13 bases remained unmatched. The germline CDR1 and CDR2 sequences are LNHDA and SQIVND (reference sequence). The CDR3 runs to 15 residues. The variable domain in full, with the rest retrieved from reference TRBV19 and TRBJ2-7, is DGGITQSPKYLFRKEGQNVTLSCEQNLNHDAMYWYRQDPGQGLRLIYYSQIVNDFQKGDIAEGYSVSREKKESFPLTVTSAQKNPTAFYLCASSVTGTALSEQYFGPGTRLTVT.

This clonotype was counted once. This likely stems from a read error, as it lies one base from a far larger clone. This CDR3 fails to terminate in the conserved phenylalanine or tryptophan, so it likely reflects a read error. The limits of the CDR3 on the DNA are not certain, so only TCRdb's listed CDR3 is given. The CDR3 loop is CASSPSIGGTGANVLTV. The V gene is TRBV12-2, the J gene TRBJ2-6; the tabulated D call, TRBD2, remains unverified against the DNA. TRBV12-2 corresponds to a pseudogene. Including both end residues, the CDR3 is 17 amino acids long.

The chain has TRBV10-3 and TRBJ2-1; 9 bases are a match to TRBD2. The V gene end was trimmed by 0 bases and the J gene end by 7 bases; junction bases not matched to a gene: 7. The CDR3 covers 16 residues. From germline, CDR1 is ENHRY and CDR2 SYGVKD. CDR3 sequence reads: CAISESAGGSVNEQFF. DNA for the CDR3: TGTGCCATCAGTGAGTCGGCGGGAGGGAGTGTAAATGAGCAGTTCTTC.

With respect to this clonotype: A much larger clone sits a single nucleotide away, making a read error possible. The rearrangement joins TRBV12-3 or TRBV12-4 to TRBJ2-1; D uncertain. CDR3 length: 14 amino acids. The CDR3 reads CASSLSSSYNEQLF. The CDR3, as DNA: TGTGCCAGCAGTTTGAGCAGCTCCTACAATGAGCAGCTCTTC.